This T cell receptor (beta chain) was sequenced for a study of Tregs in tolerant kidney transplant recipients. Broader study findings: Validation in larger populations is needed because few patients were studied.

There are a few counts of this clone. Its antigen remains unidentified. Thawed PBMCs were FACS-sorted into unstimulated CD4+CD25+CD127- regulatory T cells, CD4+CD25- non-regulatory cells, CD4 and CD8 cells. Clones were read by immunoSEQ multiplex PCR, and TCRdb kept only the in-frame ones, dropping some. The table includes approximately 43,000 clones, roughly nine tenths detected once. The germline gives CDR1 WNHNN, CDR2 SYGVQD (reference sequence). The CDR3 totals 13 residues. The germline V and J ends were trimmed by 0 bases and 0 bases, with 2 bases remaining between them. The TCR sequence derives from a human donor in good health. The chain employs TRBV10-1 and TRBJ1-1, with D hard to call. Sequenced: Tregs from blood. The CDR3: CASSESMNTEAFF. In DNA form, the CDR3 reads TGCGCCAGCAGTGAGTCGATGAACACTGAAGCTTTCTTT.